This paragraph reports one T cell receptor (beta chain). Its antigen is currently not known. Per-base qualities were not stored, and no clone one base away is much larger. Using the deep immunoSEQ assay, TCR CDR3 regions were amplified from genomic DNA by multiplex PCR. Extracted genomic DNA from each cell subset was distributed evenly across all wells of several immunoSEQ 96-well plates, and each plate was treated as a replicate. For sorted subsets, around 200 ng genomic DNA, equal to about 30,000 T cell genomes, was loaded into each replicate PCR. The purified libraries were quantified using a Qubit 3.0 fluorometer, sized with a Bioanalyzer 2100, and then quantified again using the KAPA Library Quantification kit. Every immunoSEQ 96-well plate was sequenced on a separate single-read 150-cycle Illumina NextSeq 550 flow cell. For the original study's pipeline: The immunoSEQ output contained only junctional sequences without quality scores, so filtering could not match that applied to full-length reads. Sequences were annotated with PyIR, a Python wrapper for IgBLAST v1.9, and V/J genes and CDR3 were assigned using IMGT germline references. Any read was removed if the V/J assignment was weak (E-value above 1e-6), the CDR3 was missing, or the read contained stop codons, out-of-frame junctions, or ambiguous translated residues. A V3J clonotype was defined by an identical inferred V gene, J gene, and CDR3 amino acid sequence. The percentage overlap between two repertoires was calculated by dividing the number of shared unique clonotypes by the size of the smaller repertoire. Three approaches were used to assess repertoire richness: RTK rarefaction, the Chao1 estimator, and Recon v2.1 estimates of unobserved clonotypes. Generation probabilities for all TCRbeta clonotypes obtained by the gDNA method from four donors were computed using OLGA. Not all clones reach the TCRdb copy of this immuneACCESS table, which keeps in-frame sequences only. Checked studies attribute under half of the gap to unresolved V genes and leave the rest unexplained. The D gene and trimming were derived from the DNA, and the V and J assignments and clone size from that table. This sample comprises roughly 530,000 clones, 90% to 96% of them detected only once. Jointly, the top ten make up about 0.054% of the sample.

V loses 8 bases at its end and J loses 5 bases; junction bases beyond the gene matches: 6. According to the germline V gene, CDR1 reads ENHRY and CDR2 reads SYGVKD. From the cysteine through the phenylalanine, the CDR3 covers 13 amino acids. The read is trimmed to its CDR3 DNA, 39 bases read in frame from base 1. This entry is derived from a study of shared clonotypes between healthy human individuals (dated by TCRdb to 2018 to 2020). About the study as a whole: The cohort comprised two women and a few men aged 18 to 49 years. To increase sequencing depth and limit assay-specific biases, TCR repertoire library preparation and sequencing were carried out by different laboratories using diverse techniques. For each donor, three plates each were used for CD4 naive and CD4 memory, two plates were used for CD8 naive, and one plate was used for CD8 memory. The study deeply sequenced blood TCR repertoires of 5 or 6 healthy adults to estimate repertoire size and the extent of clonotype sharing between individuals. Between about 0.8 and 9 billion PBMCs per donor were obtained by leukapheresis. Study-wide conclusions, independent of this receptor: Because the study included a small number of donors, the genetic and exposure-history diversity represented was limited. Even with the large sequencing depth, rarefaction of the sorted-subset datasets indicated that sequencing was incomplete. Sampling was restricted to blood, and TCR repertoires in tissues likely differ from the TCR repertoires found in blood. Pairwise subsampling led to the expectation that sequencing depth would affect the degree of clonotype sharing among donors. Clonotypes shared by all four sorted-subset donors showed higher generation probabilities than non-shared clonotypes. Larger estimated clonotype richness was generally found for naive subsets than for memory subsets. Roughly 5% of naive CD4, 3.5% of naive CD8, approximately 2.2% of memory CD4, and approximately 0.4% of memory CD8 clonotypes were shared across a few donors.

The donors were healthy, HIV-negative adults who had no recently reported acute infections or vaccinations. Every donor was a Caucasian adult residing in Nashville, Tennessee, USA. Magnetic negative selection was used to enrich CD4+ T cells, after which naive cells were positively selected on CD45RA and the negative fraction became the memory subset. After blood collection by leukapheresis, PBMCs were isolated using Ficoll-Histopaque density gradient centrifugation and then cryopreserved in the vapor phase of liquid nitrogen. Purity and quantity of every magnetically sorted T cell population were checked by analytical flow cytometry. Genomic DNA was isolated from each sorted fraction and quantified by UV absorbance on a Nanodrop 2000c.

The sequenced material came from naive CD4+ T cells sorted from blood. This specimen's cell subset or site label, interpreted: CD45RA+ positively selected. This receptor chain uses TRBV10-3 and TRBJ2-1, with TRBD2 identical over 7 junction bases. The receptor was derived from a young woman in good health. The DNA is as follows: TGTGCCATCCGGGCGGGAGCTCACAATGAGCAGTTCTTC. Translated, it gives CAIRAGAHNEQFF.